The clone carrying this TCR beta chain was found a few times. What it binds is unknown. These data are taken from a study of long-term antiretroviral therapy in people with HIV. Findings and caveats of the study: Collection of the blood, which took place between the mid-2000s and the late 2010s, possibly occurred under older ART regimens. Across all time points, the repertoire was dominated by clones that expanded before ART.

The V end lost 4 bases, the J end lost 4 bases, and 13 bases lay between the germline ends. This CDR3 is 14 amino acids long. The germline V gene encodes CDR1 SNHLY and CDR2 FYNNEI. The libraries were made with immunoSEQ v3.0 at survey level. Generated by immunoSEQ multiplex PCR, the TCRdb table keeps only in-frame clones and is missing some. The sample lists approximately 33,000 clones; about four fifths were seen once. The gene calls are TRBV2 and TRBJ1-2; the D gene is possibly TRBD1 (5 bases). The material was unsorted PBMCs, obtained 0.4 years before starting antiretroviral therapy. The sequence came from a man in his late teens or twenties with HIV. DNA for the CDR3: TGTGCCAGCAGTGGGCCGGGGGGAATCTATGGCTACACCTTC. Its protein product is CASSGPGGIYGYTF.